These 24 T cell receptor beta chains were sequenced from one sample in a study of cytomegalovirus exposure and HLA in healthy donors. Primers: 60 Vbeta forward and 13 Jbeta reverse. This table comes from immunoSEQ multiplex PCR, and its TCRdb copy is limited to in-frame clones, with some not included. The sample includes 150,000 to 200,000 clones, 65% to 70% of them seen just once. The material sequenced was PBMCs. The receptors were gathered from a young woman in good health and CMV-seropositive.

This rearrangement joins TRBV6-5 to TRBJ1-1, with D hard to call. Per germline, CDR1 MNHEY and CDR2 SVGAGI. The CDR3 has 16 residues. The V end was cut by 2 bases, the J end by 3 bases, with 16 bases between. The CDR3 loop is CASSYASPNTDTEAFF. In nucleotides, the CDR3 is TGTGCCAGCAGTTACGCGTCACCAAATACGGACACTGAAGCTTTCTTT.

CDR3 protein: CASSHLTGEGYYGYTF. CDR3 sequence (DNA): TGTGCCAGCAGCCATTTGACAGGGGAGGGTTACTATGGCTACACCTTC. V gene TRBV4-2 combines with J gene TRBJ1-2, with 8 bases identical to TRBD1. V shed 3 bases, J shed 3 bases, and the junction held 9 bases outside the gene matches. The CDR3 spans 16 residues. Per the germline V gene, CDR1 is LGHNA and CDR2 is YNFKEQ.

J is TRBJ1-3 and V is TRBV16; 8 bases match TRBD1. The germline gives CDR1 KGHSY, CDR2 FQNENV. The J segment lost 4 bases and the V segment lost 4 bases, leaving 3 bases of the junction unmatched. This CDR3 has 14 amino acids. This CDR3 reads CASSPRDRGNTIYF. The CDR3 bases are TGTGCCAGCAGCCCCCGGGACAGGGGAAACACCATATATTTT. The full variable domain, with the rest looked up from reference TRBV16 and TRBJ1-3, is GEEVAQTPKHLVRGEGQKAKLYCAPIKGHSYVFWYQQVLKNEFKFLISFQNENVFDETGMPKERFSAKCLPNSPCSLEIQATKLEDSAVYFCASSPRDRGNTIYFGEGSWLTVV.

This clone showed up just a few times. The genes are TRBV19 and TRBJ2-1, with TRBD2 matching 14 bases. Germline CDR1 and CDR2: LNHDA and SQIVND (reference sequence). With 1 base clipped from V and 10 bases from J, the junction kept 6 bases outside the gene matches. This CDR3 spans 16 amino acids. This chain's CDR3 is CASSIVPGLAGAEQFF. The CDR3 bases are TGTGCCAGTAGTATAGTTCCGGGACTAGCGGGAGCCGAGCAGTTCTTC.

The rearrangement links TRBV4-2 to TRBJ2-1; a possible D gene is TRBD2 (5 bases). This CDR3 comprises 17 residues. CDR1 is LGHNA, CDR2 YNFKEQ, per germline. The V and J ends lost 0 bases and 5 bases respectively, with 17 bases between them. The CDR3 nucleotides are TGTGCCAGCAGCCAAGAGGAGGTTTCCTACGGGAACAATGAGCAGTTCTTC. It encodes CASSQEEVSYGNNEQFF.

The sample holds one count of this clone. The chain couples TRBV7-2 to TRBJ2-7, with D maybe TRBD1 (5 bases). V lost 3 bases to trimming and J lost 0 bases, with 12 bases between them. This CDR3 has 15 residues. Per germline, CDR1 SGHTA and CDR2 FQGNSA. The CDR3 protein is CTSSFGAALSYEQYF. For the CDR3, the DNA is TGTACCAGCAGCTTTGGGGCAGCGCTCTCCTACGAGCAGTACTTC.

The V and J genes are TRBV18 and TRBJ1-5; 8 bases agree with TRBD1. V gave up 5 bases and J gave up 2 bases; unmatched junction bases: 5. CDR1 is KGHSH and CDR2 is LQKENI in the germline V gene. There are 15 residues in the CDR3. CDR3 coding DNA: TGTGCCAGCTCAGAGGACAGGGTGGGCAATCAGCCCCAGCATTTT. Its translation is CASSEDRVGNQPQHF.

J is TRBJ1-2 and V is TRBV6-5; D uncertain. Germline values: CDR1 MNHEY, CDR2 SVGAGI. V dropped 2 bases and J dropped 3 bases, with 7 bases sitting between them. This CDR3 has 13 residues. CDR3 residues: CASSYREDYGYTF. CDR3 nucleotides: TGTGCCAGCAGTTACAGAGAAGACTATGGCTACACCTTC.

This clone was seen more than once but under ten times. The chain joins TRBV5-4 to TRBJ2-5; unclear D gene. The assigned J gene may be wrong: the sequence end matches TRBJ2-7 better. The CDR3 totals 11 residues. The germline V gene has CDR1 SGHNT and CDR2 YYREEE (reference sequence). In nucleotides, the CDR3 is TGTGCCAGCAGCTTGGAGTACGAGCAGTACTTC. Its protein is CASSLEYEQYF.

This chain uses TRBV6-5 with TRBJ2-7; D is perhaps TRBD1 or TRBD2 (6 bases each). Trimming left V 6 bases short and J 5 bases short, with 17 bases between. Germline-derived CDR1 and CDR2 are MNHEY and SVGAGI. The CDR3 spans 14 residues. CDR3 coding DNA: TGTGCCAGCAGCTACGGGGGCCGAAGGGACGAGCAGTACTTC. Protein sequence: CASSYGGRRDEQYF.

This sequence joins TRBV21-1 and TRBJ1-2. TRBV21-1 counts as a pseudogene. The CDR3 has 19 amino acids. The CDR3 DNA follows: TGTGCCAGCAGCACGAATAACGTTCGACTACCTCTACCTAACTATGGCTACACCTTC. Amino acids: CASSTNNVRLPLPNYGYTF.

The chain joins TRBV2 to TRBJ1-5; D unresolved. This CDR3 is 13 amino acids long. V was shortened by 3 bases and J by 7 bases, with 10 bases between the two germline ends. The germline CDR1 and CDR2 sequences are SNHLY and FYNNEI. Here the CDR3 reads CASSDGSEQPQHF. Written as DNA, the CDR3 is TGTGCCAGCAGTGACGGGTCGGAACAGCCCCAGCATTTT.

V is TRBV7-3 and J is TRBJ2-3; tentatively, D is TRBD2 (5 bases). With 2 bases removed from V and 6 bases from J, the gap between germline ends came to 9 bases. The germline V gene has CDR1 SGHTA and CDR2 FQGTGA. CDR3 length: 13 amino acids. CDR3 bases: TGTGCCAGCAGCTTACGGCGGGTCGATACGCAGTATTTT. It encodes CASSLRRVDTQYF.

The V gene is TRBV30, the J gene TRBJ1-2; D might be TRBD1 (5 bases). This CDR3 is 11 amino acids long. Germline V CDR1 and CDR2: GTSNPN, SVGIG (reference sequence). V was trimmed by 5 bases and J by 5 bases, leaving 9 bases between them. DNA of the CDR3: TGTGCCTGGGGACAACCATATGGCTACACCTTC. Protein: CAWGQPYGYTF.

The chain joins TRBV13 to TRBJ2-3; 13 nucleotides align to TRBD2. Germline V CDR1 and CDR2: PRHDT, FYEKMQ (reference sequence). With 5 bases clipped from V and 4 bases from J, the junction kept 12 bases outside the gene matches. The CDR3 is 18 residues long. The CDR3 here is CASSTGLAGTPNADTQYF. As DNA, the CDR3 is TGTGCCAGCAGCACGGGACTAGCGGGGACGCCGAACGCAGATACGCAGTATTTT.

This clone was seen only once. The chain links TRBV27 to TRBJ2-7, with D perhaps matching TRBD2 (5 bases). The germline gives CDR1 MNHEY, CDR2 SMNVEV (reference sequence). The CDR3 sequence is 13 residues long. Deletions cut 5 bases from V and 3 bases from J, with 11 bases between. The CDR3 DNA is TGTGCCAGCAGTCCGGGGTTTTTCTACGAGCAGTACTTC. This codes for CASSPGFFYEQYF.

V usage is TRBV18 and J usage is TRBJ1-2; D might be TRBD1 (5 bases). The germline V and J ends were trimmed by 5 bases and 4 bases, with 11 bases remaining between them. Germline lookup yields CDR1 KGHSH and CDR2 LQKENI. The CDR3 is 13 residues long. The CDR3 is CASSSDSSYGYTF. As DNA, the CDR3 is TGTGCCAGCTCATCAGACAGTTCCTATGGCTACACCTTC.

The chain uses TRBV15 and TRBJ1-5, with no clear D. V lost 0 bases and J 5 bases, leaving 11 bases between the germline ends. This CDR3 is built from 15 residues. Germline-derived CDR1 and CDR2 are LNHNV and YYDKDF (reference sequence). The CDR3 DNA follows: TGTGCCACCAGCAGAGATCCAGGCAGCTATCAGCCCCAGCATTTT. It translates to CATSRDPGSYQPQHF.

CDR3 bases: TGTGCCAGCAGCCAAGACGAGTGGGACAACGAGCAGTACTTC. It yields the protein CASSQDEWDNEQYF. The chain has TRBV4-2 and TRBJ2-7; D is possibly TRBD1 (6 bases). There are 14 residues in the CDR3. The ends were cut back, 0 bases at V and 5 bases at J, with 11 bases in the middle. In germline, CDR1 is LGHNA, CDR2 YNFKEQ.

The rearrangement links TRBV18 to TRBJ2-2; the match to TRBD2 covers 10 bases. CDR1 and CDR2 from the germline V gene are KGHSH and LQKENI. This CDR3 has 15 amino acids. V shed 3 bases, J shed 5 bases, and the junction held 3 bases outside the gene matches. CDR3 residues: CASSPLAGATGELFF. The CDR3 DNA is TGTGCCAGCTCACCCCTAGCGGGGGCAACCGGGGAGCTGTTTTTT. Using reference TRBV18 and TRBJ2-2 for the parts outside the CDR3, the full variable domain is NAGVMQNPRHLVRRRGQEARLRCSPMKGHSHVYWYRQLPEEGLKFMVYLQKENIIDESGMPKERFSAEFPKEGPSILRIQQVVRGDSAAYFCASSPLAGATGELFFGEGSRLTVL.

The chain employs TRBV19 and TRBJ1-5; TRBD1 is a possible D gene (6 bases). CDR3 length: 16 amino acids. In germline, CDR1 is LNHDA, CDR2 SQIVND (reference sequence). V gave up 4 bases and J gave up 4 bases, with 17 bases separating them. The CDR3 DNA is TGTGCCAGTAGTAAGTGGGAACAGGGACTAAATCAGCCCCAGCATTTT. Amino acids: CASSKWEQGLNQPQHF.

The chain recombines TRBV11-2 with TRBJ1-4; D remains unclear. The germline V gene encodes CDR1 SGHAT and CDR2 FQNNGV. CDR3 length: 13 residues. V gave up 3 bases and J gave up 8 bases, with 10 bases separating them. DNA of the CDR3: TGTGCCAGCAGCTTCGTGGTCAGGGAAAAACTGTTTTTT. Its protein is CASSFVVREKLFF.

The chain has TRBV6-5 and TRBJ2-7, with D tentatively TRBD1 (5 bases). Germline lookup yields CDR1 MNHEY and CDR2 SVGAGI. The CDR3 sequence is 14 residues long. Trimming pared 0 bases from V and 7 bases from J, leaving 13 bases between. CDR3 nucleotide sequence: TGTGCCAGCAGTTACTCGAAAGGGGTGGGGGAGCAGTACTTC. It is translated as CASSYSKGVGEQYF.

This chain uses TRBV7-9 with TRBJ2-3, with no clear D. The germline CDR1 and CDR2 sequences are SEHNR and FQNEAQ (reference sequence). CDR3 size: 15 residues. V lost 6 bases and J 1 base, leaving 14 bases between the germline ends. In nucleotides, the CDR3 is TGTGCCAGCAGTTCCCCAGCCCTAGGCACAGATACGCAGTATTTT. As protein: CASSSPALGTDTQYF.